The source of this T cell receptor (beta chain) is a study of beta chain features in type 1 diabetes. Whole-study findings and limits: All four CD4+ subsets of Type 1 diabetes patients contained TCRB CDR3s that were moderately but significantly shorter. Across patients, naive, central memory and Treg TCRB repertoires exhibited apparently greater similarity than was observed across healthy donors.

Markers CD45RO/CCR7/CD25/CD127/CD95/CD27 served to sort CD4+ naive, central memory, regulatory and stem cell-like memory cells. There are a few counts of this clone. Its antigen is still unknown. The CDR3 totals 12 residues. Looked up from germline, CDR1 is SGHTA and CDR2 is FQGNSA. V lost 1 base, J lost 6 bases, and 7 bases lay in between. Sequenced material consisted of expressed TCRB transcripts (all of the isolated RNA was reverse transcribed). Clones were read by immunoSEQ multiplex PCR, and TCRdb kept only the in-frame ones, dropping some. In the table there are 350,000 to 400,000 clones, about 16% of which are singletons.

The chain is built from TRBV7-2 and TRBJ2-7; D gene ambiguous. Input material: naive CD4+ T cells from blood. This receptor was obtained from a woman younger than 35 in good health. The CDR3 region is CASSLGSFEQYF. The DNA of the CDR3 is TGTGCCAGCAGCTTAGGTAGTTTCGAGCAGTACTTC.